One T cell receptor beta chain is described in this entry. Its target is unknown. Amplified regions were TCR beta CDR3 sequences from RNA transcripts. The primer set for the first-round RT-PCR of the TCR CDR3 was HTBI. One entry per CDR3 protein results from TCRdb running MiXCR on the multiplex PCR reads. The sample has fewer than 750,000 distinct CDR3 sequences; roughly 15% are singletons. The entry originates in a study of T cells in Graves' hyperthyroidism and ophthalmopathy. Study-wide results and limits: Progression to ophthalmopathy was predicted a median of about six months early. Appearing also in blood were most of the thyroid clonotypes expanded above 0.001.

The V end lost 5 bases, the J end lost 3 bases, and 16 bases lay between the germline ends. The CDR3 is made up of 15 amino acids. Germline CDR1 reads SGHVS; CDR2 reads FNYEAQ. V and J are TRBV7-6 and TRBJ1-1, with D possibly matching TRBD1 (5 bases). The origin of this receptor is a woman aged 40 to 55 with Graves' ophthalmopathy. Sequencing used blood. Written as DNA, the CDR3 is TGTGCCAGCAGCGTACCCCAGGGTCTGCACACTGAAGCTTTCTTT. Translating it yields CASSVPQGLHTEAFF. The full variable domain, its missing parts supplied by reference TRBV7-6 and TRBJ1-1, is GAGVSQSPRYKVTKRGQDVALRCDPISGHVSLYWYRQALGQGPEFLTYFNYEAQQDKSGLPNDRFSAERPEGSISTLTIQRTEQRDSAMYRCASSVPQGLHTEAFFGQGTRLTVV.